One T cell receptor beta chain is described in this entry. The antigen is undetermined. This may arise from a read error, as a much more abundant clone is one base away. Template material for amplifying TCR beta CDR3 regions consisted of RNA transcripts. The HTBI set primed first-round TCR CDR3 RT-PCR. TCRdb itself ran the multiplex PCR reads through MiXCR, one entry per CDR3 protein. This sample has approximately 700,000 distinct CDR3 sequences, with roughly 45% found just once. Uncontrolled infection, other autoimmune disease, pregnancy or lactation excluded patients. Diagnoses were established using clinical symptoms, serum thyroxine and TRAb, thyroid ultrasound and orbital computed tomography. These data belong to a study of T cells in Graves' hyperthyroidism and ophthalmopathy. Study observations and caveats: Blood samples included most of the expanded thyroid clonotypes exceeding 0.001. With a median lead of around 6.7 months before onset, the model predicted ophthalmopathy.

The CDR3 consists of 12 residues. Germline V gives CDR1 KGHDR, CDR2 SFDVKD. The J gene is TRBJ2-2, the V gene TRBV24-1, with a weak D call TRBD2 (5 bases). The sequenced sample consisted of peripheral blood or thyroid tissue (not recorded which). The source of this sequence is an adult man with Graves' disease, either hyperthyroidism or ophthalmopathy (not recorded which). CDR3 in DNA: TGTGCCACCAGCCTAGGACCCGGGGAGCTGCTTTTT. Translating it yields CATSLGPGELLF.